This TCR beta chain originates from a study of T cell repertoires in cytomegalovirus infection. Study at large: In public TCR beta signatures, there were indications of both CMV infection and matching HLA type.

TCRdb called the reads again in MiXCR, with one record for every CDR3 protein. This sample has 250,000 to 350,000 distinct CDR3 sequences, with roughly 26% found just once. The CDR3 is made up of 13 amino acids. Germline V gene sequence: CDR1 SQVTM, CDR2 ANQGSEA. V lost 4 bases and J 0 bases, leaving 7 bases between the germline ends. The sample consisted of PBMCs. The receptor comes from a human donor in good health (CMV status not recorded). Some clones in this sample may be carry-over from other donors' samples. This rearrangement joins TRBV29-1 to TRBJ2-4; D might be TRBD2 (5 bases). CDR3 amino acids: CSVGGIAKNIQYF. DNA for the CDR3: TGCAGCGTTGGAGGGATAGCCAAAAACATTCAGTACTTC.